Listed below are T cell receptor beta chains from one sample, sequenced in a study of T cells in Graves' hyperthyroidism and ophthalmopathy. TCRdb re-called the multiplex PCR reads with MiXCR, one entry per CDR3 protein. The sample shows just over 550,000 distinct CDR3 sequences, roughly 46% of them seen only once. Material: peripheral blood or thyroid tissue (not recorded which). The receptors here all came from a woman between 18 and 30 years old with Graves' hyperthyroidism. The conserved cysteine and the conserved F or W are not part of the CDR3 here. The order of the fields is V gene, J gene, CDR3 length, CDR3 protein.

v_call: TRBV20-1
j_call: TRBJ1-1
cdr3_length: 11
cdr3_aa: SARWAAGTEAF

v_call: TRBV9
j_call: TRBJ1-5
cdr3_length: 13
cdr3_aa: ASSVAGASNQPQH

v_call: TRBV15
j_call: TRBJ2-7
cdr3_length: 12
cdr3_aa: ATGRLAGPYEQY

v_call: TRBV2
j_call: TRBJ2-7
cdr3_length: 10
cdr3_aa: ASSEAIWEQY

v_call: TRBV24-1
j_call: TRBJ2-6
cdr3_length: 14
cdr3_aa: ATSEGSYSGANVLT

v_call: TRBV24-1
j_call: TRBJ1-2
cdr3_length: 13
cdr3_aa: ASRGTGTGVPGYT

v_call: TRBV20-1
j_call: TRBJ1-4
cdr3_length: 9
cdr3_aa: SAKKREKLF

v_call: TRBV7-2
j_call: TRBJ2-7
cdr3_length: 12
cdr3_aa: ASSYSGQLREQY

v_call: TRBV2
j_call: TRBJ1-5
cdr3_length: 14
cdr3_aa: ASSPTRGLSNQPQH

v_call: TRBV10-3
j_call: TRBJ1-5
cdr3_length: 12
cdr3_aa: ASSYLSEEQPQH

v_call: TRBV20-1
j_call: TRBJ2-5
cdr3_length: 13
cdr3_aa: SARGQAGGYETQY

v_call: TRBV5-1
j_call: TRBJ1-2
cdr3_length: 11
cdr3_aa: ASSLDRNNGYT

v_call: TRBV7-4
j_call: TRBJ1-6
cdr3_length: 12
cdr3_aa: ASTKGTHNSPLH

v_call: TRBV6-5
j_call: TRBJ2-7
cdr3_length: 15
cdr3_aa: ASSVRNGLAGAYEQY

v_call: TRBV5-1
j_call: TRBJ1-2
cdr3_length: 14
cdr3_aa: ASSFGTPPSNYGYT

v_call: TRBV7-9
j_call: TRBJ2-7
cdr3_length: 11
cdr3_aa: ASSLVVDYEQY

v_call: TRBV7-4
j_call: TRBJ2-7
cdr3_length: 10
cdr3_aa: ASSFFSDEQY

v_call: TRBV2
j_call: TRBJ2-5
cdr3_length: 10
cdr3_aa: ASMRWTETQY

v_call: TRBV19
j_call: TRBJ1-5
cdr3_length: 12
cdr3_aa: ASSRTGQVECGH

v_call: TRBV7-2
j_call: TRBJ1-2
cdr3_length: 15
cdr3_aa: ASSLTGPGLQGYGYT

v_call: TRBV19
j_call: TRBJ1-2
cdr3_length: 12
cdr3_aa: ASSIERTDYGYT

v_call: TRBV2
j_call: TRBJ1-4
cdr3_length: 12
cdr3_aa: ASRVRQGREKLF

v_call: TRBV29-1
j_call: TRBJ2-7
cdr3_length: 10
cdr3_aa: STETDSYEQY

v_call: TRBV7-2
j_call: TRBJ1-2
cdr3_length: 13
cdr3_aa: ASSSGQVVHYGYT

v_call: TRBV7-2
j_call: TRBJ1-4
cdr3_length: 10
cdr3_aa: ASSLEGGKLF

v_call: TRBV29-1
j_call: TRBJ1-1
cdr3_length: 10
cdr3_aa: SVPRTGTEAF

v_call: TRBV7-2
j_call: TRBJ1-5
cdr3_length: 11
cdr3_aa: ASSLTSGSYEH

v_call: TRBV13
j_call: TRBJ2-7
cdr3_length: 12
cdr3_aa: ASSDYGTGSEQY

v_call: TRBV7-8
j_call: TRBJ1-3
cdr3_length: 13
cdr3_aa: ASSPRTASGNTIS

v_call: TRBV7-9
j_call: TRBJ1-1
cdr3_length: 11
cdr3_aa: ASSLSNDAGAF

v_call: TRBV19
j_call: TRBJ2-5
cdr3_length: 10
cdr3_aa: ASSMVQETQY

v_call: TRBV10-3
j_call: TRBJ1-1
cdr3_length: 13
cdr3_aa: AVETGRNMNTEAF

v_call: TRBV10-2
j_call: TRBJ2-7
cdr3_length: 14
cdr3_aa: ATMRGLGGASREQY

v_call: TRBV29-1
j_call: TRBJ1-2
cdr3_length: 11
cdr3_aa: SVGDRGPYGYT